This TCR beta chain was sequenced during a study of control samples from healthy donors and cancer patients. Profiled with immunoSEQ multiplex PCR; TCRdb holds only in-frame clones, not every one. The sample has some 130,000 clones, less than 95% seen once. Per germline, CDR1 LGHDT and CDR2 YNNKEL (reference sequence). The V and J ends lost 4 bases and 2 bases respectively, with 8 bases between them. This CDR3 is 13 amino acids long. This clonotype was obtained from a man younger than 35 in good health. This chain joins TRBV3-1 (or the pseudogene TRBV3-2) and TRBJ1-1; D unclear. What was sequenced was blood. CDR3 bases: TGTGCCAGCAGCCGGGCTGAAAACACTGAAGCTTTCTTT. Translating it yields CASSRAENTEAFF.